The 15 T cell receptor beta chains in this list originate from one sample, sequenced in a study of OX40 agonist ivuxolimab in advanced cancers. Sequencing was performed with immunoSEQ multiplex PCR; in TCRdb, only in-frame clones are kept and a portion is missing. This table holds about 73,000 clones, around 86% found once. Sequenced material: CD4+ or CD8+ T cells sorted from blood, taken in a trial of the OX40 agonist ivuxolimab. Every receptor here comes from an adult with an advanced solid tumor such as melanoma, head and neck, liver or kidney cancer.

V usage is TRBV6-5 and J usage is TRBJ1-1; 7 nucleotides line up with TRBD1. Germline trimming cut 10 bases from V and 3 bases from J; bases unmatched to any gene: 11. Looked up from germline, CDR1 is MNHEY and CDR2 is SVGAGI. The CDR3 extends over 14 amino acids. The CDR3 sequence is CATLQDRGHTEAFF. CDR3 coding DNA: TGTGCCACCCTTCAGGATAGGGGGCACACTGAAGCTTTCTTT.

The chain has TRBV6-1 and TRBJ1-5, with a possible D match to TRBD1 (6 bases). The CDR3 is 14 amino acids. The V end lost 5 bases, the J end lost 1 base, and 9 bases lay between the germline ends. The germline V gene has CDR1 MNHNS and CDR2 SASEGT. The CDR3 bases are TGTGCCAGCAGTATGCAGGGGAGCAATCAGCCCCAGCATTTT. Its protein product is CASSMQGSNQPQHF.

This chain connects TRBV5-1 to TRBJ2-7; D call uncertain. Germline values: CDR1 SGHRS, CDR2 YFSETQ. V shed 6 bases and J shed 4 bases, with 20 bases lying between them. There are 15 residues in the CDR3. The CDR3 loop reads CASNPVLGGVYEQYF. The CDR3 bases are TGCGCCAGCAACCCAGTATTGGGTGGGGTATACGAGCAGTACTTC.

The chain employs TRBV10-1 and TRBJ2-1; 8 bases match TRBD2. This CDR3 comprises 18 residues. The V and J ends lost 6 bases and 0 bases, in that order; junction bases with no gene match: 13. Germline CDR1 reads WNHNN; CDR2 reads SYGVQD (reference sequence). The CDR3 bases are TGCGCCAGCAGCCAGCCTAGCGGGCGACTTAACTCCTACAATGAGCAGTTCTTC. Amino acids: CASSQPSGRLNSYNEQFF.

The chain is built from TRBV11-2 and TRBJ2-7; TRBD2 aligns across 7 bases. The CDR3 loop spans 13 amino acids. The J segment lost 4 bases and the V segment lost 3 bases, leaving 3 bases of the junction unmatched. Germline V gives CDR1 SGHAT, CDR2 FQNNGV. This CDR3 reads CASSFRRGYEQYF. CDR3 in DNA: TGTGCCAGCAGCTTTCGGCGGGGGTACGAGCAGTACTTC.

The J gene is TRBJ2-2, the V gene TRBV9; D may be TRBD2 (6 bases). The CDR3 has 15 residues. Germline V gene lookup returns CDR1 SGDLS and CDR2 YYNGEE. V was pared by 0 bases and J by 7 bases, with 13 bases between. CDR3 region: CASSVAPGTDGELFF. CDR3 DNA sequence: TGTGCCAGCAGCGTAGCTCCCGGGACTGACGGGGAGCTGTTTTTT.

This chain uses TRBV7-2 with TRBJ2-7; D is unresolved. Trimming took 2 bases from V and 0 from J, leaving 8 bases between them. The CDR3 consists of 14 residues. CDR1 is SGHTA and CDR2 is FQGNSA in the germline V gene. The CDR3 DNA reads TGTGCCAGCAGCTTACTCACGAGCTCCTACGAGCAGTACTTC. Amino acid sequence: CASSLLTSSYEQYF.

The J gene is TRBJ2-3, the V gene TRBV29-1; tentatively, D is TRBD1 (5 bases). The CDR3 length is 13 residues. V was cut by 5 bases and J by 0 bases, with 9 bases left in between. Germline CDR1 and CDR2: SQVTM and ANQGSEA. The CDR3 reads CSVPGPSTDTQYF. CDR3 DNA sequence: TGCAGCGTTCCAGGGCCCAGCACAGATACGCAGTATTTT.

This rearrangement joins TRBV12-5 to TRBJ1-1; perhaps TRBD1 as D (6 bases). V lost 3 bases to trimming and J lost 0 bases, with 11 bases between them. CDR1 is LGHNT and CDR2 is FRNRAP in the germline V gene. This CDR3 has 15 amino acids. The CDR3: CASGFTGTLNTEAFF. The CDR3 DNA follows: TGTGCTAGTGGTTTTACCGGGACACTGAACACTGAAGCTTTCTTT.

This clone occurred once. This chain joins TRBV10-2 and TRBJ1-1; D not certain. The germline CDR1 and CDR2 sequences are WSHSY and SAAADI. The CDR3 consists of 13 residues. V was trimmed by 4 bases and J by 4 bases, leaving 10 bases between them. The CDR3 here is CASSGGASTEAFF. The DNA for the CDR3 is TGCGCCAGCAGTGGAGGTGCGAGCACTGAAGCTTTCTTT.

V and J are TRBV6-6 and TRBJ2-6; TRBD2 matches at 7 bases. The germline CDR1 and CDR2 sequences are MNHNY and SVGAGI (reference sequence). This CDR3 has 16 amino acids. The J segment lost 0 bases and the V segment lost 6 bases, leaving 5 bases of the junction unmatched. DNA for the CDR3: TGTGCCAGCAGAGTGGGGGGGAGCTCTGGGGCCAACGTCCTGACTTTC. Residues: CASRVGGSSGANVLTF.

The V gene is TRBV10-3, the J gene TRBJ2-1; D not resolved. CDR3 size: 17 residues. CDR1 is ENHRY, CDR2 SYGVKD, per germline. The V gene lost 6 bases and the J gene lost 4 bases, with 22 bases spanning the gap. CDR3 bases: TGTGCCATCAGGAAGACGAGGTCCCCCACGACTTACAATGAGCAGTTCTTC. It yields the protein CAIRKTRSPTTYNEQFF.

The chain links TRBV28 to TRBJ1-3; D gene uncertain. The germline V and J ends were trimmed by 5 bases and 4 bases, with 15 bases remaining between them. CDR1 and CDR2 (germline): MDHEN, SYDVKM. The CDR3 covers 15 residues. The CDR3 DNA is TGTGCCAGCAGTCCCGGATCAATGGGAGGAAACACCATATATTTT. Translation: CASSPGSMGGNTIYF.

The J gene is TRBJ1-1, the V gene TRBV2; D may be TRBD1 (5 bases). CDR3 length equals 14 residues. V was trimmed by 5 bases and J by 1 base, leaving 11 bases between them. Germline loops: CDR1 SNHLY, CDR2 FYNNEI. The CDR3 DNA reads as TGTGCCAGCAGTCGGGACGGCTCGAACACTGAAGCTTTCTTT. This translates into CASSRDGSNTEAFF. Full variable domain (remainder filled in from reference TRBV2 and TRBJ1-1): EPEVTQTPSHQVTQMGQEVILRCVPISNHLYFYWYRQILGQKVEFLVSFYNNEISEKSEIFDDQFSVERPDGSNFTLKIRSTKLEDSAMYFCASSRDGSNTEAFFGQGTRLTVV.

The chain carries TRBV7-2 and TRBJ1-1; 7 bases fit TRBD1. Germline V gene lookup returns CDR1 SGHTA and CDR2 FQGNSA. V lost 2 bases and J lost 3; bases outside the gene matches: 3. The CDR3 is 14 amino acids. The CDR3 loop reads CASSLRTGDTEAFF. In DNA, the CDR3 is TGTGCCAGCAGCTTAAGAACAGGGGACACTGAAGCTTTCTTT.